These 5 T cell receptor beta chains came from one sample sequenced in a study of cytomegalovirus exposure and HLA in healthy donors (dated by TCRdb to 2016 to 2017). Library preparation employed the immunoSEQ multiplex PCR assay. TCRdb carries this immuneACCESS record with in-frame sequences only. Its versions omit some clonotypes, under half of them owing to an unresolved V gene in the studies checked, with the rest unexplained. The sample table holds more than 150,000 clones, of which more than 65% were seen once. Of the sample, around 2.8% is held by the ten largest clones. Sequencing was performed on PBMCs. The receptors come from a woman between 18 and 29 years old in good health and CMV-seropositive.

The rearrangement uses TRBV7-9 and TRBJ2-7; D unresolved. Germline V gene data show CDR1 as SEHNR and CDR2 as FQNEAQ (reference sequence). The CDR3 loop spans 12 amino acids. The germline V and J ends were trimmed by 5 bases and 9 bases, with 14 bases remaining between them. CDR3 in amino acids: CASSPDLVLQYF. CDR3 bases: TGTGCCAGCAGCCCCGACTTAGTATTGCAGTACTTC. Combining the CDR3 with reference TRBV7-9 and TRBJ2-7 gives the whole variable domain DTGVSQNPRHKITKRGQNVTFRCDPISEHNRLYWYRQTLGQGPEFLTYFQNEAQLEKSRLLSDRFSAERPKGSFSTLEIQRTEQGDSAMYLCASSPDLVLQYFGPGTRLTVT.

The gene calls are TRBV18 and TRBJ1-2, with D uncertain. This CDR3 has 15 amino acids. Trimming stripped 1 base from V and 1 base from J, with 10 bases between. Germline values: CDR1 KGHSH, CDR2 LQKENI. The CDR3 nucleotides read TGTGCCAGCTCACCACGTGGCAGTTATAACTATGGCTACACCTTC. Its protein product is CASSPRGSYNYGYTF. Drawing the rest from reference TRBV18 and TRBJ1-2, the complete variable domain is NAGVMQNPRHLVRRRGQEARLRCSPMKGHSHVYWYRQLPEEGLKFMVYLQKENIIDESGMPKERFSAEFPKEGPSILRIQQVVRGDSAAYFCASSPRGSYNYGYTFGSGTRLTVV.

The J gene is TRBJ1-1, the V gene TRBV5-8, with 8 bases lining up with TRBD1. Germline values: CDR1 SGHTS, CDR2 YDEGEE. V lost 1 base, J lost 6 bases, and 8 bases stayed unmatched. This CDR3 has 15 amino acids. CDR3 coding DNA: TGTGCCAGCAGCTTGCGGACAGGGTGGCTTGCTGAAGCTTTCTTT. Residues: CASSLRTGWLAEAFF.

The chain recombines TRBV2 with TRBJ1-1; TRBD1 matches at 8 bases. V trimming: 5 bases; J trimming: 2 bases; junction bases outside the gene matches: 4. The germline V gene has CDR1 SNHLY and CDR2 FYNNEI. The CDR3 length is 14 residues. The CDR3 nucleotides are TGTGCCAGCAGTTCTGACAGGGGTAACACTGAAGCTTTCTTT. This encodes CASSSDRGNTEAFF.

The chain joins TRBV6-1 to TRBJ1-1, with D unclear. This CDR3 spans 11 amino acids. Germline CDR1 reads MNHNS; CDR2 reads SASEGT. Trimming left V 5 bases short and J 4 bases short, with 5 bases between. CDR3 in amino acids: CASSYGTEAFF. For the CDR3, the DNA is TGTGCCAGCAGTTACGGCACTGAAGCTTTCTTT.